The TCR beta chain under discussion was sequenced for a study of T cell repertoires in cytomegalovirus infection. Looking at the study overall: Matching HLA type, along with CMV infection, was indicated by public TCR beta signatures.

Study conclusions and caveats: It was HLA-C-restricted CMV-specific TCR beta clonotypes that dominated the response ex vivo. Of the TCR beta families, the public ones yielded a cumulative frequency that identified carriers of CMV plus the relevant HLA.

TCRdb recomputed calls from the reads with MiXCR, one row per CDR3 protein. The table lists 250,000 to 350,000 distinct CDR3 sequences, about 25% of them singletons. The germline gives CDR1 MNHEY, CDR2 SMNVEV (reference sequence). The CDR3 spans 14 residues. With 3 bases removed from V and 4 bases from J, the gap between germline ends came to 7 bases. A few counts support this clonotype. The antigen is undetermined. The source is a human donor in good health (CMV status not recorded). Some clones in this sample may be carry-over from other donors' samples. The sequenced sample consisted of PBMCs. This chain uses TRBV27 with TRBJ1-6, with a weak D call TRBD1 (6 bases). For the CDR3, the DNA is TGTGCCAGCAGTTTCGACAGGTATAATTCACCCCTCCACTTT. It is translated as CASSFDRYNSPLHF.